The clone carrying this T cell receptor beta chain was seen at least ten times. Antigen specificity is unknown. The source material, RNA transcripts, was used to amplify TCR beta CDR3 regions. In the first-round RT-PCR of the TCR CDR3, the HTBI primer set was used. TCRdb independently ran MiXCR on the multiplex PCR reads; one entry per CDR3 protein. This sample has fewer than 450,000 distinct CDR3 sequences, with more than 13% found just once. The sample comes from a study of T cells in Graves' hyperthyroidism and ophthalmopathy. The wider study: Peripheral blood was secured at the point of initial diagnosis, before any treatment.

CDR3 length: 12 residues. The germline CDR1 and CDR2 sequences are MDHEN and SYDVKM. Trimming took off 3 bases at V and 3 bases at J, with 6 bases between the two ends. Disease duration was under 3 months in the ophthalmopathy patients, who also had a Clinical Activity Score of at least 3 and a NOSPECS grade of at least 4. Study observations and caveats: From stable hyperthyroidism, ophthalmopathy was set apart by a 13 V-J model. Before onset, ophthalmopathy was predicted by the model a median approximately 6.7 months earlier.

The sequence was obtained from a man aged 50-60 years with Graves' ophthalmopathy. V and J are TRBV28 and TRBJ2-7; D not certain. The material sequenced was blood. CDR3 residues: CASSFLVYEQYF. CDR3 DNA sequence: TGTGCCAGCAGTTTCCTCGTCTACGAGCAGTACTTC.